A selection of T cell receptor beta chains follows, all from one sample in a study of T cells after yellow fever vaccination. One entry per CDR3 protein results from TCRdb running MiXCR on the 5' RACE reads. Of approximately 550,000 distinct CDR3 sequences in the sample, around 21% were seen once. Sequenced material: PBMCs, taken 15 days after the yellow fever booster vaccination. Every receptor here comes from a young man who received the YFV17D yellow fever vaccine. The CDR3 runs from the conserved cysteine through the conserved F or W. A D gene is named only where the DNA matches it firmly. Clone size is shown for a subset of rows, as once, few, many or a class of expanded clone.

j_call,v_call,clone_size,d_call,cdr3_nt,cdr3_aa
TRBJ2-3,TRBV6-5,many,.,TGTGCCAGCAGTTACTCTCCTAGCGGCACAGATACGCAGTATTTT,CASSYSPSGTDTQYF
TRBJ2-1,TRBV4-2,.,TRBD1,TGTGCCAGCAGCCAAGAACAGGGGGCTGAAAACTCCTACAATGAGCAGTTCTTC,CASSQEQGAENSYNEQFF
TRBJ2-3,TRBV28,.,.,TGTGCCAGCAACCGGCGGGTAGCGGCCCCCACAGATACGCAGTATTTT,CASNRRVAAPTDTQYF
TRBJ2-7,TRBV24-1,once,.,TGTGCCACCAGTGATTCTCGGGGAGTCGGCTACGAGCAGTACTTC,CATSDSRGVGYEQYF
TRBJ2-5,TRBV6-1,.,TRBD2,TGTGCCAGCAGTGATCAGGGACTAGCGGACCAAGAGACCCAGTACTTC,CASSDQGLADQETQYF
TRBJ1-2,TRBV20-1,few,.,TGCAGTGCGGGGGGTGGGGGCGCTAACTATGGCTACACCTTC,CSAGGGGANYGYTF
TRBJ2-7,TRBV20-1,.,.,TGCAGTGCTAGAAGGACTAGGGGGTCGGACGAGCAGTACTTC,CSARRTRGSDEQYF
TRBJ1-6,TRBV5-1,.,.,TGCGCCAGCAGCTTGGGGCCTTCACCCCTCCACTTT,CASSLGPSPLHF
TRBJ2-7,TRBV7-2,.,.,TGTGCCAGCACCCCTCGGTCAGCGGGCCCCTACGAGCAGTACTTC,CASTPRSAGPYEQYF
TRBJ2-3,TRBV7-9,.,.,TGTGCCAGCAGCTTAGCGTATGGCGGGAGCACAGATACGCAGTATTTT,CASSLAYGGSTDTQYF
TRBJ1-1,TRBV6-5,.,.,TGTGCCAGCAGTTACGAGAACAGGGTCACTGAAGCTTTCTTT,CASSYENRVTEAFF
TRBJ2-1,TRBV20-1,once,.,TGCAGTGCTTCGAAACGGGACCGCATGGACAATGAGCAGTTCTTC,CSASKRDRMDNEQFF
TRBJ2-7,TRBV20-1,.,TRBD2,TGCAGTGCTAGAAATGAGAGCGGGATCTACGAGCAGTACTTC,CSARNESGIYEQYF
TRBJ2-1,TRBV7-8,few,TRBD2,TGTGCCAGCAGCGTCCGACTGAAGCTTGGCGGGAGGGCAAATGAGCAGTTCTTC,CASSVRLKLGGRANEQFF
TRBJ2-5,TRBV29-1,few,TRBD2,TGCAGCGTTGAAGATAACGAGCGGGAGAATCAAGAGACCCAGTACTTC,CSVEDNERENQETQYF
TRBJ2-1,TRBV10-3,few,TRBD2,TGTGCCATCAGTGAGTCGACTACGGGAGGGCTATTCTTC,CAISESTTGGLFF
TRBJ1-6,TRBV20-1,many,TRBD1,TGCAGTGCCGGGACAGGGGGTAATTCACCCCTCCACTTT,CSAGTGGNSPLHF
TRBJ2-7,TRBV6-2/TRBV6-3,.,.,TGTGCCAGCAGTTACTCAGATACCGGGGTCTACGAGCAGTACTTC,CASSYSDTGVYEQYF
TRBJ2-1,TRBV7-6,.,.,TGTGCCAGCAGCTTAGTAGCGGAAAGCTCCTACAATGAGCAGTTCTTC,CASSLVAESSYNEQFF
TRBJ2-5,TRBV7-2,few,TRBD2,TGTGCCAGCAGCTCTAGTGGGGGGGCCCAGTACTTC,CASSSSGGAQYF
TRBJ2-3,TRBV29-1,once,.,TGCAGCGTGCGCGGAGCGGGTAGCACAGATACGCAGTATTTT,CSVRGAGSTDTQYF
TRBJ2-6,TRBV30,.,.,TGTGCCTGGAGTGGTATCTACTCTGGGGCCAACGTCCTGACTTTC,CAWSGIYSGANVLTF
TRBJ2-7,TRBV29-1,few,.,TGCAGCGTTGCAAGGAGCTCCTACGAGCAGTACTTC,CSVARSSYEQYF
TRBJ1-1,TRBV21-1,.,.,TGTGCCAGCAGCAAAGGGGCCAAGAGAGCTTTCTTT,CASSKGAKRAFF
TRBJ2-7,TRBV3-1,few,TRBD2,TGTGCCAGCGCCTCGGGGGGGTCCCGCGAGCAGTACTTC,CASASGGSREQYF
TRBJ2-1,TRBV9,.,TRBD2,TGTGCCAGCAGCGTAACTAGCGGGAGTATATACAATGAGCAGTTCTTC,CASSVTSGSIYNEQFF
TRBJ2-7,TRBV27,.,.,TGTGCCAGCAGCTCTTTGGGGCCATACGAGCAGTACTTC,CASSSLGPYEQYF
TRBJ2-3,TRBV20-1,few,.,TGCAGTGCCGCAGGACCGGGGGAGGATACGCAGTATTTT,CSAAGPGEDTQYF
TRBJ2-1,TRBV30,.,.,TGTGCCTGGGACAGGCCTGAGGATGAGCAGTTCTTC,CAWDRPEDEQFF
TRBJ2-2,TRBV7-6,.,TRBD2,TGTGCCAGCAGCTTGACTAGCGGATACACCGGGGAGCTGTTTTTT,CASSLTSGYTGELFF
TRBJ2-3,TRBV7-2,many,TRBD2,TGTGCCAGCAGCCCCCCTGTGGGAGGGCTCCGGGGTACGCAGTATTTT,CASSPPVGGLRGTQYF
TRBJ2-7,TRBV20-1,few,.,TGCAGTGTTTCGTCCCAGCCCTACGAGCAGTACTTC,CSVSSQPYEQYF
TRBJ2-5,TRBV6-5,.,.,TGTGCCAGCAGTAACGATCCACAGGGTTGGGGAGAGACCCAGTACTTC,CASSNDPQGWGETQYF
TRBJ2-5,TRBV7-8,few,.,TGTGCCAGCAGCTTACCACCGGGGGCTAGGAGGCAAGAGACCCAGTACTTC,CASSLPPGARRQETQYF
TRBJ2-1,TRBV7-9,.,TRBD2,TGTGCCAGCAGCGCCAGGACTAGCGGCCCCTACAATGAGCAGTTCTTC,CASSARTSGPYNEQFF
TRBJ2-1,TRBV7-2,.,.,TGTGCCAGCAGCTTAATCGGGTATGAGCAGTTCTTC,CASSLIGYEQFF
TRBJ2-7,TRBV20-1,.,.,TGCAGTGCACCCAATTTCCAAGGTCGCGAGCAGTACTTC,CSAPNFQGREQYF
TRBJ2-7,TRBV9,few,.,TGTGCCAGCAGCGTGGACGGATCCTACGAGCAGTACTTC,CASSVDGSYEQYF
TRBJ2-6,TRBV4-2,few,.,TGTGCCAGCAGCCAGGCCCTCCTAGGTTCTGGGGCCAACGTCCTGACTTTC,CASSQALLGSGANVLTF
TRBJ1-1,TRBV5-1,many,TRBD1,TGCGCCAGCAGCTCTCAGGGGGCGAAGAACACTGAAGCTTTCTTT,CASSSQGAKNTEAFF
TRBJ2-3,TRBV5-6,.,TRBD2,TGTGCCAGCAGCCCGGGACTAGTAGGCACAGATACGCAGTATTTT,CASSPGLVGTDTQYF
TRBJ2-7,TRBV6-6,.,.,TGTGCCAGCAGTTACTCGAACAGGGACGAGCAGTACTTC,CASSYSNRDEQYF
TRBJ2-7,TRBV30,.,.,TGTGCCTGGAGTGCCATCTCCTACGAGCAGTACTTC,CAWSAISYEQYF
TRBJ2-7,TRBV4-3,.,.,TGCGCCAGCAGCCCCTTCAGGGGAAGCTACGAGCAGTACTTC,CASSPFRGSYEQYF